This passage covers 24 T cell receptor beta chains from one sample sequenced in a study of T cells in Graves' hyperthyroidism and ophthalmopathy. Amplified TCR beta CDR3 regions came from RNA transcripts. First-round RT-PCR of the TCR CDR3 relied on the HTBI primer set. TCRdb ran MiXCR on the multiplex PCR reads and lists one entry per CDR3 protein. The sample has 550,000 to 800,000 distinct CDR3 sequences, roughly 17% seen once; the top ten hold 8.4%. Sequenced input: blood. These receptors were collected from a man between 18 and 29 years old with Graves' hyperthyroidism.

This clonotype was detected a few times. The rearrangement uses TRBV28 and TRBJ2-7; TRBD2 aligns across 10 bases. This CDR3 comprises 15 residues. Trimming took 4 bases from V and 0 from J; bases not matched to a gene: 3. Germline V lookup: CDR1 MDHEN, CDR2 SYDVKM. The CDR3 nucleotides read TGTGCCAGCAGTTACCCTAGCGGGAGCTCCTACGAGCAGTACTTC. Protein: CASSYPSGSSYEQYF.

This clonotype showed up many times. The chain couples TRBV11-2 to TRBJ2-7; D tentatively reads TRBD1 or TRBD2 (7 bases each). Germline loops: CDR1 SGHAT, CDR2 FQNNGV. This CDR3 has 17 amino acids. The germline V and J ends were trimmed by 5 bases and 0 bases, with 20 bases remaining between them. The CDR3 DNA is TGTGCCAGCAGCCCGAGGGGGAGGGGGACAGACTCCTACGAGCAGTACTTC. This sequence encodes CASSPRGRGTDSYEQYF. Together with reference TRBV11-2 and TRBJ2-7, the CDR3 gives the full variable domain: EAGVAQSPRYKIIEKRQSVAFWCNPISGHATLYWYQQILGQGPKLLIQFQNNGVVDDSQLPKDRFSAERLKGVDSTLKIQPAKLEDSAVYLCASSPRGRGTDSYEQYFGPGTRLTVT.

This clonotype was observed at least ten times. V usage is TRBV7-2 and J usage is TRBJ2-1, with D possibly matching TRBD2 (6 bases). The V and J ends lost 5 bases and 2 bases respectively, with 13 bases between them. The V gene's germline CDR1 is SGHTA and CDR2 FQGNSA. There are 15 residues in the CDR3. CDR3 amino acids: CASSPPGDPYNEQFF. CDR3 nucleotides: TGTGCCAGCAGCCCCCCGGGGGATCCCTACAATGAGCAGTTCTTC. Supplemented by reference TRBV7-2 and TRBJ2-1, the full variable domain reads GAGVSQSPSNKVTEKGKDVELRCDPISGHTALYWYRQSLGQGLEFLIYFQGNSAPDKSGLPSDRFSAERTGGSVSTLTIQRTQQEDSAVYLCASSPPGDPYNEQFFGPGTRLTVL.

As DNA, the CDR3 is TGTGCCAGCTCACCGAGGGAGGGACTAGCGGGAAGGGAGCAGTTCTTC. It yields the protein CASSPREGLAGREQFF. The V call is TRBV18, the J call TRBJ2-1, with 13 positions matching TRBD2. After removal of 3 bases from V and 10 bases from J, the junction contained 9 bases not matched to a gene. Germline CDR1 reads KGHSH; CDR2 reads LQKENI. The CDR3 runs 16 residues.

Only a few counts were recorded for this clonotype. The chain joins TRBV2 to TRBJ2-1; 7 bases are shared with TRBD2. Germline V gene sequence: CDR1 SNHLY, CDR2 FYNNEI. This CDR3 has 19 amino acids. V trimming: 6 bases; J trimming: 5 bases; junction bases outside the gene matches: 22. Written as DNA, the CDR3 is TGTGCCAGCAGGAGGATATTGGCTAGCGGAAGGGCCGGCCACAATGAGCAGTTCTTC. Its translation: CASRRILASGRAGHNEQFF.

Written as DNA, the CDR3 is TGTGCCAGCAGCTTCGTTTTAGGGCAGGGGTTCGAGCAGTACTTC. This encodes CASSFVLGQGFEQYF. The rearrangement uses TRBV7-9 and TRBJ2-7, with D maybe TRBD1 (6 bases). The CDR3 extends over 15 amino acids. The germline gives CDR1 SEHNR, CDR2 FQNEAQ (reference sequence). With 3 bases removed from V and 6 bases from J, the gap between germline ends came to 18 bases.

The chain is built from TRBV20-1 and TRBJ2-3; TRBD2 matches at 12 bases. CDR1 and CDR2 (germline): DFQATT, SNEGSKA (reference sequence). The CDR3 contains 16 residues. V shed 2 bases and J 5 bases; nucleotides not matched to a gene: 8. The CDR3 coding sequence is TGCAGTGCTAGACAAAGCCGGGGACTAGCGGGAGATACGCAGTATTTT. This gives the protein CSARQSRGLAGDTQYF.

Only one count was recorded for this clonotype. This rearrangement joins TRBV19 to TRBJ2-6, with D uncertain. With 4 bases removed from V and 0 bases from J, the gap between germline ends came to 13 bases. In germline, CDR1 is LNHDA, CDR2 SQIVND (reference sequence). CDR3 length: 17 amino acids. CDR3: CASSTRTVRSGANVLTF. The CDR3 DNA sequence: TGTGCCAGTAGTACCCGGACCGTTCGCTCTGGGGCCAACGTCCTGACTTTC.

There are many counts of this clonotype. The chain recombines TRBV11-2 with TRBJ2-7; 11 nucleotides agree with TRBD2. With 2 bases clipped from V and 4 bases from J, the junction kept 4 bases outside the gene matches. Germline CDR1 and CDR2: SGHAT and FQNNGV. The CDR3 runs to 15 residues. The CDR3 coding sequence is TGTGCCAGCAGCTTAACTAGCGGGAGTATGTACGAGCAGTACTTC. It specifies CASSLTSGSMYEQYF.

This clonotype has a count of ten or more. The CDR3 reads CASSRWGGTTDTQYF. The CDR3 bases are TGTGCCAGCAGCCGGTGGGGAGGGACCACAGATACGCAGTATTTT. The chain links TRBV12-3 or TRBV12-4 to TRBJ2-3; 7 bases are shared with TRBD2. The CDR3 spans 15 residues. With 6 bases clipped from V and 2 bases from J, the junction kept 8 bases outside the gene matches.

This clonotype was recorded a few times. The chain employs TRBV6-1 and TRBJ1-6; no clear D. The CDR3 totals 14 residues. Trimming left V 7 bases short and J 13 bases short, with 20 bases between. The germline CDR1 and CDR2 sequences are MNHNS and SASEGT. The DNA for the CDR3 is TGTGCCAGCAAACCCCGATTAGGGAAGGTCCCCCTCCACTTT. It translates to CASKPRLGKVPLHF.

In its sample, this clonotype was seen a few times. V is TRBV15 and J is TRBJ2-7; D uncertain. Looked up from germline, CDR1 is LNHNV and CDR2 is YYDKDF (reference sequence). Trimming took 0 bases from V and 3 from J, leaving 6 bases between them. This CDR3 is 13 amino acids long. CDR3 loop: CATSREFYYEQYF. Here the CDR3 DNA reads TGTGCCACCAGCAGAGAATTTTACTACGAGCAGTACTTC.

This clonotype was seen a few times. This chain uses TRBV3-1 with TRBJ2-2; the D gene is possibly TRBD1 (5 bases). The CDR3 has 15 residues. Looked up from germline, CDR1 is LGHDT and CDR2 is YNNKEL (reference sequence). Trimming pared 4 bases from V and 1 base from J, leaving 10 bases between. CDR3 coding DNA: TGTGCCAGCAGCCTAGGGGTCGAGAACACCGGGGAGCTGTTTTTT. Its protein product is CASSLGVENTGELFF.

The V and J genes are TRBV28 and TRBJ2-7, with 8 bases aligning to TRBD2. V was pared by 5 bases and J by 2 bases, with 8 bases of the junction left unmatched. The CDR3 covers 15 residues. The V gene's germline CDR1 is MDHEN and CDR2 SYDVKM. CDR3 sequence reads: CASSAGGGPAYEQYF. The CDR3 nucleotides are TGTGCCAGCAGTGCCGGGGGGGGGCCCGCCTACGAGCAGTACTTC.

A word on this clonotype: A much larger clone sits a single nucleotide away, making a read error possible. This chain uses TRBV6-1 with TRBJ2-7; no definite D call. The CDR3 loop spans 13 amino acids. Germline V gene sequence: CDR1 MNHNS, CDR2 SASEGT. The CDR3 region is CAGSEAISYEQYF. The CDR3 DNA is TGTGCCGGCAGTGAGGCAATATCCTACGAGCAGTACTTC.

This sequence joins TRBV29-1 and TRBJ2-3; D is ambiguous. CDR3 length: 12 residues. V dropped 5 bases and J dropped 2 bases, with 8 bases sitting between them. The germline CDR1 and CDR2 sequences are SQVTM and ANQGSEA. This CDR3 reads CSVRGFTDTQYF. The CDR3 nucleotides read TGCAGCGTTCGAGGCTTCACAGATACGCAGTATTTT.

V usage is TRBV12-3 or TRBV12-4 and J usage is TRBJ2-1; 8 bases match TRBD1. V dropped 5 bases and J dropped 10; count of bases not matched to a gene: 7. The CDR3 is 13 residues long. For the CDR3, the DNA is TGTGCCAGCAGTCCTCCCGGACAGGGCGAGCAGTTCTTC. Amino acids: CASSPPGQGEQFF.

This clonotype was seen a handful of times. V usage is TRBV7-9 and J usage is TRBJ2-1; D may be TRBD1 or TRBD2 (5 bases each). This CDR3 comprises 13 residues. Germline V gene data show CDR1 as SEHNR and CDR2 as FQNEAQ (reference sequence). V was pared by 7 bases and J by 8 bases, with 15 bases between. CDR3: CASNPMGEDEQFF. The CDR3 coding sequence is TGTGCCAGCAACCCGATGGGGGAAGATGAGCAGTTCTTC.

This clonotype was seen many times. The chain joins TRBV29-1 to TRBJ2-1, with D perhaps given as TRBD1 or TRBD2 (5 bases each). Germline CDR1 is SQVTM and CDR2 is ANQGSEA. The CDR3 spans 14 residues. Trimming removed 7 bases from V and 2 bases from J, with 15 bases in between. This CDR3 reads CSGQRGAAYNEQFF. The CDR3 DNA reads as TGCAGCGGGCAGAGGGGCGCCGCCTACAATGAGCAGTTCTTC.

This clonotype showed up just a few times. V usage is TRBV12-5 and J usage is TRBJ2-5, with D hard to call. Germline V gives CDR1 LGHNT, CDR2 FRNRAP. The CDR3 runs 12 residues. Deletions cut 0 bases from V and 5 bases from J, with 4 bases between. The CDR3 loop is CASGLVAETQYF. The CDR3 DNA reads TGTGCTAGTGGTTTGGTAGCGGAGACCCAGTACTTC. Based on the CDR3 plus reference TRBV12-5 and TRBJ2-5, the full variable domain is DARVTQTPRHKVTEMGQEVTMRCQPILGHNTVFWYRQTMMQGLELLAYFRNRAPLDDSGMPKDRFSAEMPDATLATLKIQPSEPRDSAVYFCASGLVAETQYFGPGTRLLVL.

The rearrangement joins TRBV7-2 to TRBJ2-2, with 7 bases lining up with TRBD1. Germline assignment: CDR1 SGHTA and CDR2 FQGNSA. Unmatched junction bases numbered 7, after V lost 3 bases and J lost 6 bases. The CDR3 spans 15 residues. The CDR3 coding sequence is TGTGCCAGCAGCTTCGACAGGGATCAGGCCGGGGAGCTGTTTTTT. Protein: CASSFDRDQAGELFF.

This sequence joins TRBV5-6 and TRBJ2-7; the D is unclear. Trimming shortened V by 1 base and J by 0 bases, and 11 bases separated the two germline ends. The germline V gene encodes CDR1 SGHDT and CDR2 YYEEEE. The CDR3 is 15 amino acids. CDR3 residues: CASSLRAVTSYEQYF. In nucleotides, the CDR3 is TGTGCCAGCAGCTTGAGGGCAGTGACCTCCTACGAGCAGTACTTC.

This clonotype was observed a few times. The CDR3 DNA reads as TGTGCCAGCAATGCCGGCTGGGGAGAGCAGCCCCAGCATTTT. It encodes CASNAGWGEQPQHF. V gene TRBV9 combines with J gene TRBJ1-5; D unresolved. Trimming stripped 6 bases from V and 7 bases from J, with 17 bases between. The CDR3 runs to 14 residues. In germline, CDR1 is SGDLS, CDR2 YYNGEE.

This clonotype was counted ten times or more. This chain connects TRBV5-1 to TRBJ2-1, with 9 positions matching TRBD2. Per the germline V gene, CDR1 is SGHRS and CDR2 is YFSETQ. CDR3 length: 15 amino acids. Germline trimming cut 7 bases from V and 8 bases from J; bases unmatched to any gene: 13. CDR3 coding DNA: TGCGCCAGCGGCGGCGGGAGGGCCGACGGGGATGAGCAGTTCTTC. This encodes CASGGGRADGDEQFF.